The T cell receptor beta chain under discussion was sequenced for a study of cytomegalovirus exposure and HLA in healthy donors. As concerns this clone: Its target is unknown. Other DNA sequences within the sample encode an identical CDR3.

Notes on the study in general: Later analysis identified several of the most significant clusters that appeared linked to common viral pathogens. In vitro assays verified that a few CMV-associated chains recognized CMV antigens specifically. Later on, an analysis tied 15,000 to 20,000 TCR beta sequences to HLA alleles at 0.05 false discovery rate.

The PCR employed 60 Vbeta primers together with 13 Jbeta primers. The protocol was immunoSEQ multiplex PCR, while the TCRdb copy is restricted to in-frame clones and leaves out a portion. Its table lists approximately 200,000 clones. Everyone who donated was a healthy bone marrow donor. This CDR3 region has 12 residues. V was cut by 5 bases and J by 3 bases, with 8 bases left in between. Germline V CDR1 and CDR2: SEHNR, FQNEAQ (reference sequence). What was sequenced was PBMCs. This chain uses TRBV7-9 with TRBJ2-7, with D hard to call. The sequence derives from a boy between 10 and 17 years old in good health and CMV-seronegative. CDR3 in amino acids: CASSPQNYEQYF. The CDR3 coding sequence is TGTGCCAGCAGCCCCCAAAACTACGAGCAGTACTTC.